The next 3 T cell receptor beta chains were all read from a single sample in a study of cytomegalovirus exposure and HLA in healthy donors. Measured with immunoSEQ multiplex PCR; TCRdb has only the in-frame clones, and not every one. Of about 150,000 clones listed, approximately 93% are singletons. Sequencing was done on a sample of PBMCs. The source of these receptors is a man younger than 35 in good health and CMV-seronegative.

This chain connects TRBV9 to TRBJ1-2; D possibly corresponds to TRBD1 (5 bases). CDR1 SGDLS and CDR2 YYNGEE come from the germline V gene. This CDR3 has 15 residues. Trimming took off 2 bases at V and 2 bases at J, with 13 bases between the two ends. The CDR3 reads CASSVFDSSNYGYTF. The DNA of the CDR3 is TGTGCCAGCAGCGTGTTCGACAGCTCCAACTATGGCTACACCTTC.

CDR3 protein: CASSLRGQSYGYTF. For the CDR3, the DNA is TGTGCCAGCAGCTTGAGGGGACAGAGCTATGGCTACACCTTC. The V call is TRBV5-6, the J call TRBJ1-2; 7 bases map to TRBD1. The CDR3 consists of 14 residues. V shed 1 base and J 4 bases; nucleotides not matched to a gene: 4. The germline CDR1 and CDR2 sequences are SGHDT and YYEEEE.

The V gene is TRBV6-5, the J gene TRBJ2-5, with D maybe TRBD2 (6 bases). Trimming pared 4 bases from V and 1 base from J, leaving 13 bases between. Germline lookup yields CDR1 MNHEY and CDR2 SVGAGI. The CDR3 contains 15 residues. CDR3 sequence (DNA): TGTGCCAGCAGTTCCTTAGGAGGGATCCAAGAGACCCAGTACTTC. It encodes CASSSLGGIQETQYF.